The entry below gives a single T cell receptor beta chain sequence along with its context. Its antigen remains unknown. These data belong to a study of shared clonotypes between healthy human individuals. The test was conducted at deep level. This table comes from immunoSEQ multiplex PCR, and its TCRdb copy is limited to in-frame clones, with some not included. Of some 2,500,000 clones listed, 85% to 95% were seen once; the top ten hold 0.37%. Study conclusions and caveats: The four-donor shared clonotypes exceeded non-shared clonotypes in generation probability, with non-shared ones scoring lower. Rarefaction gave evidence that sorted-subset sequencing remained incomplete despite large depth.

The source of this sequence is a man between 18 and 35 years old in good health. Some clones in this sample may be carry-over from other donors' samples. Sequencing input: naive CD4+ T cells from PBMCs. The sample's subset: CD45RA+ positively selected.

The CDR3 loop is CASSVTRALTEAFF. For the CDR3, the DNA is TGTGCCAGCAGTGTAACACGGGCGCTCACTGAAGCTTTCTTT. The V call is TRBV6-1, the J call TRBJ1-1; D is uncertain. V was trimmed by 4 bases and J by 4 bases, leaving 13 bases between them. The CDR3 totals 14 residues. Germline CDR1 and CDR2: MNHNS and SASEGT.